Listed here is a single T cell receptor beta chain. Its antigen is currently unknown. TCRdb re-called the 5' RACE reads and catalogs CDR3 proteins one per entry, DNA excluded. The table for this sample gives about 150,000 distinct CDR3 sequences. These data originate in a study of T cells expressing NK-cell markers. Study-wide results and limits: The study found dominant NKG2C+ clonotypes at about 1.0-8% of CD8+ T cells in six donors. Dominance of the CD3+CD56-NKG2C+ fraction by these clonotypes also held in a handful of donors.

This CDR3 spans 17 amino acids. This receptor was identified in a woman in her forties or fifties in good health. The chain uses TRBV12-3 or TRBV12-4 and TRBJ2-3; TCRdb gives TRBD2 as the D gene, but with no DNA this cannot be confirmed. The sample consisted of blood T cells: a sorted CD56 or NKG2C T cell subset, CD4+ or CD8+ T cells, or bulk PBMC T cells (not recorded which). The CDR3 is CASSFYSSGVGTDTQYF.